The T cell receptor beta chain under discussion was sequenced for a study of post-analysis software for immune sequencing data. The study, taken as a whole, reports: Relative to controls, patients had several TRBV segments at higher frequency, with TRBV5-6, TRBV5-1 and TRBV20-1 among these. Relative to controls, patients with multiple sclerosis showed significantly lower normalized Chao1 diversity.

Unique molecular identifiers featured in each of the TCR beta cDNA libraries. TCRdb reprocessed the PCR reads via MiXCR and lists one record per CDR3 protein. The table records over 300,000 distinct CDR3 sequences, 30% to 45% of them present only once. Notes on this clonotype: The antigen is unknown.

This CDR3 is 13 amino acids long. Germline assignment: CDR1 DFQATT and CDR2 SNEGSKA (reference sequence). V lost 2 bases, J lost 5 bases, and 12 bases lay in between. This receptor was taken from a girl under 18 with multiple sclerosis. J is TRBJ2-5 and V is TRBV20-1; weak D call: TRBD2 (6 bases). Sequenced material: blood. CDR3 coding DNA: TGCAGTGCTAGACAGGCCGGAGGGGAGACCCAGTACTTC. This translates into CSARQAGGETQYF.